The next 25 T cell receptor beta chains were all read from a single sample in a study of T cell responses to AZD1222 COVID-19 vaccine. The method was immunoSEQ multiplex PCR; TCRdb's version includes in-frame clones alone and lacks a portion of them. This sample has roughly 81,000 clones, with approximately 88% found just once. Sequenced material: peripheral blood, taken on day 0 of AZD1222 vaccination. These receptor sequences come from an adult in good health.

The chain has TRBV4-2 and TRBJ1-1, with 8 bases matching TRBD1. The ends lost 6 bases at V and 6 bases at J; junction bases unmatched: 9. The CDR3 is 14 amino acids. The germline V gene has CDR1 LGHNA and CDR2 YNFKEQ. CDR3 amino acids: CASRLNSGGPEAFF. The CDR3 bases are TGTGCCAGCAGACTAAATTCAGGGGGCCCTGAAGCTTTCTTT.

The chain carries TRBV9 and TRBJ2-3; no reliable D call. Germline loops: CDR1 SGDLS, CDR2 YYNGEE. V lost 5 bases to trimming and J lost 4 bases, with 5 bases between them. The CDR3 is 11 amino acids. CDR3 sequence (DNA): TGTGCCAGCAGTTTTTCAGATACGCAGTATTTT. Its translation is CASSFSDTQYF.

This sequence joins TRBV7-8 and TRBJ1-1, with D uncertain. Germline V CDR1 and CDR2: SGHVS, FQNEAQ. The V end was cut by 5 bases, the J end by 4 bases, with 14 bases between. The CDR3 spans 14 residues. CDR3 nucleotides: TGTGCCAGCAGCATCAACTTAAGAAGCACTGAAGCTTTCTTT. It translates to CASSINLRSTEAFF. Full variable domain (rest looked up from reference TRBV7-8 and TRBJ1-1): GAGVSQSPRYKVAKRGQDVALRCDPISGHVSLFWYQQALGQGPEFLTYFQNEAQLDKSGLPSDRFFAERPEGSVSTLKIQRTQQEDSAVYLCASSINLRSTEAFFGQGTRLTVV.

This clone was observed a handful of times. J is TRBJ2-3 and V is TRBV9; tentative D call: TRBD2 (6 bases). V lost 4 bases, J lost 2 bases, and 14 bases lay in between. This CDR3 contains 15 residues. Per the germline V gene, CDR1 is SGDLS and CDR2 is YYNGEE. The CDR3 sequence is CASSIGLPHTDTQYF. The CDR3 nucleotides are TGTGCCAGCAGCATCGGACTACCCCACACAGATACGCAGTATTTT.

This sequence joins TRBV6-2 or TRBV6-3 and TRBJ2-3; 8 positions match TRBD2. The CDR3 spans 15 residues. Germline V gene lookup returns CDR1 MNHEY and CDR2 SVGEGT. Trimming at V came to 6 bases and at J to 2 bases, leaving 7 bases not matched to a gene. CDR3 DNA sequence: TGTGCCAGCAGCCGCGCGGGAGGCCCCACAGATACGCAGTATTTT. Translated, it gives CASSRAGGPTDTQYF.

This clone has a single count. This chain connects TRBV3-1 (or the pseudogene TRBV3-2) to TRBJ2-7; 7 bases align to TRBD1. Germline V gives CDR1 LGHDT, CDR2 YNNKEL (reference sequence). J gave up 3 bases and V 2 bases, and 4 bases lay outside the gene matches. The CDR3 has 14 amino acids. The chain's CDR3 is CASSQSRDSYEQYF. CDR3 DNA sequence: TGTGCCAGCAGCCAATCCCGGGACAGCTACGAGCAGTACTTC.

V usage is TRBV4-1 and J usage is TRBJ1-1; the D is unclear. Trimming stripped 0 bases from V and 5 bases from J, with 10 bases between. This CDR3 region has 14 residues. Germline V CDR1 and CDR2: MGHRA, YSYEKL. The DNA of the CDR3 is TGCGCCAGCAGCCAAGATCGGTGGATAACTGAAGCTTTCTTT. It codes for CASSQDRWITEAFF.

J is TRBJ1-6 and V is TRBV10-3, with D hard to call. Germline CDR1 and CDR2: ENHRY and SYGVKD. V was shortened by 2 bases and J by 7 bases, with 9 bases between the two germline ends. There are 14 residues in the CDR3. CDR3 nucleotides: TGTGCCATCAGTGAGGGGTTAGGGAATTCACCCCTCCACTTT. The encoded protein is CAISEGLGNSPLHF.

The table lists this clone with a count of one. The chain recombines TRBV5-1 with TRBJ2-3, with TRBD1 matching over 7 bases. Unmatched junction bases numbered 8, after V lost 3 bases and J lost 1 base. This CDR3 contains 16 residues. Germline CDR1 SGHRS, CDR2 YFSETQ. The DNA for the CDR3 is TGCGCCAGCAGCTGGACAGGACAAGGAGGCACAGATACGCAGTATTTT. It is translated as CASSWTGQGGTDTQYF. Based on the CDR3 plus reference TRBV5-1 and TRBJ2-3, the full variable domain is KAGVTQTPRYLIKTRGQQVTLSCSPISGHRSVSWYQQTPGQGLQFLFEYFSETQRNKGNFPGRFSGRQFSNSRSEMNVSTLELGDSALYLCASSWTGQGGTDTQYFGPGTRLTVL.

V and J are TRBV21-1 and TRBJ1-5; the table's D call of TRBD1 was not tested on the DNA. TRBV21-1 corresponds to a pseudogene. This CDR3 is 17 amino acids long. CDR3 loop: CASSKGKDRGGIQPQHF. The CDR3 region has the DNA TGTGCCAGCAGCAAAGGTAAAGACAGGGGTGGAATTCAGCCCCAGCATTTT.

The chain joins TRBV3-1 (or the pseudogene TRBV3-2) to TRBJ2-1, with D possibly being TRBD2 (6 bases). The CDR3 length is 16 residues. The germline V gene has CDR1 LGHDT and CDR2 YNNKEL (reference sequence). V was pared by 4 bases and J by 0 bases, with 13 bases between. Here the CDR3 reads CASSRNNGGSYNEQFF. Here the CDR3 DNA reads TGTGCCAGCAGCCGAAATAACGGGGGCTCCTACAATGAGCAGTTCTTC.

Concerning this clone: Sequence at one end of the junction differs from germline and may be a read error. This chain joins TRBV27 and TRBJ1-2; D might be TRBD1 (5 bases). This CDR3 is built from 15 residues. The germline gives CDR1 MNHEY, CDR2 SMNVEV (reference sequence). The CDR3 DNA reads TGTGCCAGCAAACACCGGGACGGATTCAGTGGCGGCTACACTTTC. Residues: CASKHRDGFSGGYTF.

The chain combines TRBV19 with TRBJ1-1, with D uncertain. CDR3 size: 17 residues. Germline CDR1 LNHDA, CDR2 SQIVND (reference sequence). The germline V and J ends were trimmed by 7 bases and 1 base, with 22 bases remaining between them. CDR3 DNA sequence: TGTGCCAGTATCCCCGGACTAGAGGCAGGCAGGAACACTGAAGCTTTCTTT. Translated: CASIPGLEAGRNTEAFF.

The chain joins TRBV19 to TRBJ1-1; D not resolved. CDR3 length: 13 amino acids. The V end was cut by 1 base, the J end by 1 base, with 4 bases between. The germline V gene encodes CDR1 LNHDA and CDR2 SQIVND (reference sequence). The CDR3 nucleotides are TGTGCCAGTAGTATAGTTTCGAACACTGAAGCTTTCTTT. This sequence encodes CASSIVSNTEAFF.

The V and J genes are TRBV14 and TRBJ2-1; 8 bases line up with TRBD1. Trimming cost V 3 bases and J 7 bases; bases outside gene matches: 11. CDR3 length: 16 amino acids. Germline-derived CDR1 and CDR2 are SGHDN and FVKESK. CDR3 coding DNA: TGTGCCAGCAGCCAGTTGACAGGGGCAATTGGGAATGAGCAGTTCTTC. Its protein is CASSQLTGAIGNEQFF.

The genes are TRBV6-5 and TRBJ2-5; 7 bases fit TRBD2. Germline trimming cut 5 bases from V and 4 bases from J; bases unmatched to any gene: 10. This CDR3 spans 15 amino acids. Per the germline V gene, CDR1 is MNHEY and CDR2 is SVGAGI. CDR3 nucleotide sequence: TGTGCCAGCAGTAGGCGCGGGAGTATCGGAGAGACCCAGTACTTC. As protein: CASSRRGSIGETQYF.

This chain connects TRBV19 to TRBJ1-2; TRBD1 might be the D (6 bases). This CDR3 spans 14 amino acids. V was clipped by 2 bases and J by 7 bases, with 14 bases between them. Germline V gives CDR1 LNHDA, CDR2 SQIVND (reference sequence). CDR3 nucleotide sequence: TGTGCCAGTAGTATATCAGGGGCAGGGTCTGGCTACACCTTC. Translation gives CASSISGAGSGYTF.

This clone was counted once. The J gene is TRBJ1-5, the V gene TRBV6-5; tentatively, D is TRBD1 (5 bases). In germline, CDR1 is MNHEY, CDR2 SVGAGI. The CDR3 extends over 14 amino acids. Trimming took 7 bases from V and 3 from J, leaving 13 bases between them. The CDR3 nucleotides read TGTGCCAGCACCCCGGGACGGTTCAATCAGCCCCAGCATTTT. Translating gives CASTPGRFNQPQHF.

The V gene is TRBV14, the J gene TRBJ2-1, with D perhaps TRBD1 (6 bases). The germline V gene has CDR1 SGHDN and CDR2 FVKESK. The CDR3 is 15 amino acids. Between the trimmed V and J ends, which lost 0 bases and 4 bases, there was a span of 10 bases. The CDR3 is CASSQDGGSYNEQFF. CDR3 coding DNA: TGTGCCAGCAGCCAAGATGGGGGCAGTTACAATGAGCAGTTCTTC.

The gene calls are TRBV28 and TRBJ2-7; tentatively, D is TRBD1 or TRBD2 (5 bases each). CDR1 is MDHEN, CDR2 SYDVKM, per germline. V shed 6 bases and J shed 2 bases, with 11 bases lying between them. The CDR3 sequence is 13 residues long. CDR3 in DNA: TGTGCCAGCAGCTCGGGACCCACCTACGAGCAGTACTTC. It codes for CASSSGPTYEQYF.

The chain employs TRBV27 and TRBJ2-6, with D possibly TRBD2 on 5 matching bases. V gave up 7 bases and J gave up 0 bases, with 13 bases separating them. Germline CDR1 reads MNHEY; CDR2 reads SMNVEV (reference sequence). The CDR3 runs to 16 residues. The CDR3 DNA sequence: TGTGCCAGCACCACGAATCGGGGCTCTGGGGCCAACGTCCTGACTTTC. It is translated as CASTTNRGSGANVLTF.

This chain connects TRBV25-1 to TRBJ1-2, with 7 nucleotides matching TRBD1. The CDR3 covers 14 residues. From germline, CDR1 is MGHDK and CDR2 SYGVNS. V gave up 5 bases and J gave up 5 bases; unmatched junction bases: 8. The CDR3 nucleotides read TGTGCCAGCAGTCGGCAGGGGGAATGGTATGGCTACACCTTC. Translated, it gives CASSRQGEWYGYTF.

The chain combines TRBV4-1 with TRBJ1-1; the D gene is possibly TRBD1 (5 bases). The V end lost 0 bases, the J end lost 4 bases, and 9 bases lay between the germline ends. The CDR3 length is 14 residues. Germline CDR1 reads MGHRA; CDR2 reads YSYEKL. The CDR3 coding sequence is TGCGCCAGCAGCCAAGATAGCAGGGTCACTGAAGCTTTCTTT. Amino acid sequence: CASSQDSRVTEAFF.

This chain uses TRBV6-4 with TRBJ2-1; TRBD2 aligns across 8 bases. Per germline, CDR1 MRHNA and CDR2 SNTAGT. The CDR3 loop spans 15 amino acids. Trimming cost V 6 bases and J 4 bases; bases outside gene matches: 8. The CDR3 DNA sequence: TGTGCCAGCAGCCGGGCGGGAGGCCATTACAATGAGCAGTTCTTC. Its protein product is CASSRAGGHYNEQFF.

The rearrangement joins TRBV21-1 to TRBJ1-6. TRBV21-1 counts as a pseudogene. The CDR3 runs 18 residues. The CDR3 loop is CASSKAGNRTGLGTPLHF. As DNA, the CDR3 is TGTGCCAGCAGCAAAGCGGGGAATCGGACGGGGCTTGGGACACCCCTCCACTTT.